One T cell receptor beta chain is described in this entry. Antigen unknown. This entry comes from a study of cytomegalovirus exposure and HLA in healthy donors. Study conclusions and caveats: In an earlier analysis, in some 600 donors, most V segments appeared productive either ~87% or ~30% of the time.

PCR was performed using 60 Vbeta and 13 Jbeta primers. The protocol was immunoSEQ multiplex PCR, while the TCRdb copy is restricted to in-frame clones and leaves out a portion. The sample records 100,000 to 150,000 clones, 82% being singletons. Sample: PBMCs. The TCR sequence derives from a boy under 10 years old in good health and CMV-seronegative.

The CDR3 DNA is TGTGCCAGCAGCCCCAGGGGTCAGCCCCAGCATTTT. This codes for CASSPRGQPQHF. The J gene is TRBJ1-5, the V gene TRBV7-6; possibly TRBD1 for D (6 bases). V was clipped by 5 bases and J by 6 bases, with 8 bases between them. The CDR3 sequence is 12 residues long. The germline V gene encodes CDR1 SGHVS and CDR2 FNYEAQ. Full variable domain (remainder filled in from reference TRBV7-6 and TRBJ1-5): GAGVSQSPRYKVTKRGQDVALRCDPISGHVSLYWYRQALGQGPEFLTYFNYEAQQDKSGLPNDRFSAERPEGSISTLTIQRTEQRDSAMYRCASSPRGQPQHFGDGTRLSIL.